These T cell receptor beta chains were read from a single sample in a study of cytotoxic CD8 clonotypes in ibrutinib-treated CLL. Profiled with immunoSEQ multiplex PCR; TCRdb holds only in-frame clones, not every one. The sample has some 130,000 clones, approximately 80% seen once; the top ten hold 4.5% to 6.5%. Source: PBMCs, taken after 24 months of ibrutinib treatment. These receptor sequences come from a human donor with chronic lymphocytic leukemia. CDR3s include the opening cysteine and the closing phenylalanine or tryptophan. A D gene is named only where the DNA matches it firmly. Clone size is stated in some rows and not others, as once, few, many or a class when expanded.

v_call	clone_size	d_call	j_call	cdr3_aa	cdr3_nt
TRBV4-2	NA	TRBD1	TRBJ2-7	CASSQGGTGGYEQYF	TGTGCCAGCAGCCAAGGGGGGACAGGGGGCTACGAGCAGTACTTC
TRBV11-3	NA	TRBD1	TRBJ2-5	CASSGRRQGTQYF	TGTGCCAGCAGCGGACGCCGACAGGGGACCCAGTACTTC
TRBV18	NA	NA	TRBJ2-2	CASSPPRVATGELFF	TGTGCCAGCTCACCACCCAGGGTGGCCACCGGGGAGCTGTTTTTT
TRBV15	NA	TRBD2	TRBJ2-3	CATSRRRGGTDTQYF	TGTGCCACCAGCAGGAGGCGGGGGGGAACAGATACGCAGTATTTT
TRBV9	NA	NA	TRBJ1-1	CASSPSGKNTEAFF	TGTGCCAGCAGCCCCTCGGGGAAGAACACTGAAGCTTTCTTT
TRBV6-1	few	NA	TRBJ1-5	CASSEWGPQPQHF	TGTGCCAGCAGTGAATGGGGACCCCAGCCCCAGCATTTT
TRBV28	NA	TRBD1	TRBJ1-1	CASSPGDRDNTEAFF	TGTGCCAGCAGTCCGGGGGACAGGGATAACACTGAAGCTTTCTTT
TRBV28	NA	TRBD2	TRBJ2-3	CASSLLAGSTDTQYF	TGTGCCAGCAGTTTATTAGCGGGGAGCACAGATACGCAGTATTTT
TRBV7-9	once	NA	TRBJ2-7	CASSLIPGPPYEQYF	TGTGCCAGCAGCTTAATTCCGGGACCCCCCTACGAGCAGTACTTC
TRBV14	NA	NA	TRBJ2-5	CASSQAYRRETQYF	TGTGCCAGCAGCCAAGCCTACAGGAGGGAGACCCAGTACTTC
TRBV5-1	NA	TRBD1	TRBJ1-2	CASGRQGPSNYGYTF	TGCGCCAGCGGACGACAGGGGCCCTCGAACTATGGCTACACCTTC
TRBV7-2	NA	NA	TRBJ2-7	CASSLEVQGEQYF	TGTGCCAGCAGCTTAGAGGTCCAGGGGGAGCAGTACTTC
TRBV27	NA	NA	TRBJ1-5	CASSPRGGFQPQHF	TGTGCCAGCAGCCCCCGGGGAGGGTTTCAGCCCCAGCATTTT